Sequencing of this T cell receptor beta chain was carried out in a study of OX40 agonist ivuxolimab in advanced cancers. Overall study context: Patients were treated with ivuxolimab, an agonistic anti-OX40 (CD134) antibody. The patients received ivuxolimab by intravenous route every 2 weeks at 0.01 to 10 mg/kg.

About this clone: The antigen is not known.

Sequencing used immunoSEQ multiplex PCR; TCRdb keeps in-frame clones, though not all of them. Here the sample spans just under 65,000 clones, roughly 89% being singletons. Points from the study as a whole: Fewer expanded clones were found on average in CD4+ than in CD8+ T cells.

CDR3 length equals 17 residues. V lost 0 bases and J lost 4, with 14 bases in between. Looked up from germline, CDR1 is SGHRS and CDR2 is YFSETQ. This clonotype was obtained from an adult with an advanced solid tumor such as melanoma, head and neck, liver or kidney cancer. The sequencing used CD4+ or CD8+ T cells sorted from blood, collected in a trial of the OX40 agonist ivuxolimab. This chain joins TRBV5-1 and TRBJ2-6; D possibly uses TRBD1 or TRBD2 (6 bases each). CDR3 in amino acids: CASSLASGGTGANVLTF. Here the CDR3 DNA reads TGCGCCAGCAGCTTGGCGTCCGGGGGCACAGGGGCCAACGTCCTGACTTTC.